The 28 T cell receptor beta chains in this list originate from one sample, sequenced in a study of cytomegalovirus exposure and HLA in healthy donors. The PCR was carried out with 60 Vbeta primers and 13 Jbeta primers. Using immunoSEQ multiplex PCR, the repertoire was profiled, and TCRdb retains in-frame clones only, with some absent. Of roughly 100,000 clones in the sample, roughly three quarters were seen once. Sequenced sample: PBMCs. These receptors all stem from a male donor in good health and CMV-seropositive.

The J gene is TRBJ1-1, the V gene TRBV30; D not certain. This CDR3 region has 16 residues. The V gene's germline CDR1 is GTSNPN and CDR2 SVGIG (reference sequence). Between the trimmed V and J ends, which lost 0 bases and 0 bases, there was a span of 14 bases. CDR3 DNA: TGTGCCTGGAGTGTACGCGGGAGGGTCATGAACACTGAAGCTTTCTTT. Amino acid sequence: CAWSVRGRVMNTEAFF.

The chain is built from TRBV4-2 and TRBJ1-2; D uncertain. The V and J ends lost 0 bases and 4 bases respectively, with 12 bases between them. There are 15 residues in the CDR3. The germline V gene encodes CDR1 LGHNA and CDR2 YNFKEQ. CDR3 in DNA: TGTGCCAGCAGCCAAGAAACTGCTAACCCCTATGGCTACACCTTC. Encoded protein: CASSQETANPYGYTF.

This chain uses TRBV15 with TRBJ1-5, with D unclear. Germline V CDR1 and CDR2: LNHNV, YYDKDF (reference sequence). V was shortened by 0 bases and J by 11 bases, with 14 bases between the two germline ends. This CDR3 region has 14 residues. CDR3 in amino acids: CATSRDRGGITQHF. In DNA form, the CDR3 reads TGTGCCACCAGCAGAGATCGGGGAGGGATCACCCAGCATTTT.

The chain combines TRBV4-2 with TRBJ2-3; 11 nucleotides agree with TRBD2. V lost 4 bases, J lost 6 bases, and 18 bases stayed unmatched. From germline, CDR1 is LGHNA and CDR2 YNFKEQ. CDR3 size: 19 residues. CDR3 nucleotides: TGTGCCAGCAGCCGCCCCGGCGGGGCTAGCGGGGGGCCCAGGGATACGCAGTATTTT. Its protein is CASSRPGGASGGPRDTQYF.

The chain recombines TRBV5-1 with TRBJ2-6; a possible D gene is TRBD1 (6 bases). CDR3 length equals 16 residues. Trimming stripped 4 bases from V and 0 bases from J, with 11 bases between. Germline V lookup: CDR1 SGHRS, CDR2 YFSETQ. CDR3 loop: CASSLGTFSGANVLTF. CDR3 sequence (DNA): TGCGCCAGCAGCCTGGGGACATTCTCTGGGGCCAACGTCCTGACTTTC.

The rearrangement links TRBV7-9 to TRBJ1-4; tentatively, D is TRBD1 (6 bases). CDR1 and CDR2 from the germline V gene are SEHNR and FQNEAQ (reference sequence). This CDR3 has 19 amino acids. The V end was cut by 5 bases, the J end by 4 bases, with 26 bases between. CDR3 coding DNA: TGTGCCAGCAGCCCGCCTATTTGGGACACAGGCCGGAGTAATGAAAAACTGTTTTTT. Its translation is CASSPPIWDTGRSNEKLFF.

This chain joins TRBV5-1 and TRBJ1-3; D gene uncertain. Trimming removed 0 bases from V and 0 bases from J, with 10 bases in between. Germline CDR1 is SGHRS and CDR2 is YFSETQ. The CDR3 spans 16 residues. The DNA of the CDR3 is TGCGCCAGCAGCTTGGGAGCAGCGCACTCTGGAAACACCATATATTTT. Encoded protein: CASSLGAAHSGNTIYF.

This clone was observed a handful of times. This chain joins TRBV9 and TRBJ2-7, with 9 bases aligning to TRBD2. Germline trimming cut 6 bases from V and 7 bases from J; bases unmatched to any gene: 8. This CDR3 is built from 13 residues. Per the germline V gene, CDR1 is SGDLS and CDR2 is YYNGEE. The CDR3 protein is CASTRGGAGEQYF. CDR3 sequence (DNA): TGTGCCAGCACCCGCGGGGGGGCTGGAGAGCAGTACTTC.

This rearrangement joins TRBV5-1 to TRBJ1-2; D gene unclear. The CDR3 totals 14 residues. The germline gives CDR1 SGHRS, CDR2 YFSETQ. Between the trimmed V and J ends, which lost 4 bases and 4 bases, there was a span of 14 bases. The CDR3 protein is CASSQTARGYGYTF. The CDR3 nucleotides are TGCGCCAGCAGCCAAACCGCGAGAGGCTATGGCTACACCTTC. The whole variable domain, filled in from reference TRBV5-1 and TRBJ1-2, reads KAGVTQTPRYLIKTRGQQVTLSCSPISGHRSVSWYQQTPGQGLQFLFEYFSETQRNKGNFPGRFSGRQFSNSRSEMNVSTLELGDSALYLCASSQTARGYGYTFGSGTRLTVV.

This chain joins TRBV2 and TRBJ2-5, with 8 bases identical to TRBD2. V shed 8 bases and J 3 bases; nucleotides not matched to a gene: 20. Germline V gene sequence: CDR1 SNHLY, CDR2 FYNNEI. This CDR3 comprises 18 residues. The CDR3 DNA is TGTGCCAGCGAGGGACGGGGGGGCCACGAGCTGAATAAAGAGACCCAGTACTTC. It specifies CASEGRGGHELNKETQYF.

V is TRBV19 and J is TRBJ1-1; weak D call: TRBD1 (6 bases). V shed 5 bases and J shed 11 bases, with 12 bases lying between them. The V gene's germline CDR1 is LNHDA and CDR2 SQIVND (reference sequence). This CDR3 comprises 11 residues. The CDR3: CASSYRAGAFF. Written as DNA, the CDR3 is TGTGCCAGTAGTTACAGGGCTGGGGCTTTCTTT.

This clone was seen a handful of times. The V and J genes are TRBV7-2 and TRBJ1-1, with D possibly matching TRBD1 (6 bases). Germline CDR1 reads SGHTA; CDR2 reads FQGNSA. Trimming stripped 3 bases from V and 1 base from J, with 9 bases between. The CDR3 consists of 14 residues. CDR3 nucleotides: TGTGCCAGCAGCTTTCAGGGGAGGAACACTGAAGCTTTCTTT. Protein sequence: CASSFQGRNTEAFF.

The chain employs TRBV27 and TRBJ1-1; 7 bases fit TRBD1. Germline CDR1 is MNHEY and CDR2 is SMNVEV (reference sequence). V lost 3 bases, J lost 5 bases, and 9 bases stayed unmatched. This CDR3 comprises 15 residues. The CDR3 reads CASSFDQDRVTEAFF. The CDR3 DNA sequence: TGTGCCAGCAGTTTCGATCAAGACAGGGTGACTGAAGCTTTCTTT.

The V call is TRBV18, the J call TRBJ1-1, with 7 nucleotides matching TRBD1. V dropped 3 bases and J dropped 1; count of bases not matched to a gene: 8. There are 16 residues in the CDR3. Germline V gives CDR1 KGHSH, CDR2 LQKENI. The chain's CDR3 is CASSPIQTGSNTEAFF. The DNA for the CDR3 is TGTGCCAGCTCACCGATTCAGACAGGGTCGAACACTGAAGCTTTCTTT.

The chain has TRBV19 and TRBJ1-2, with TRBD1 as a possible D gene (6 bases). This CDR3 contains 14 residues. V shed 7 bases and J shed 4 bases, with 16 bases lying between them. Germline V gives CDR1 LNHDA, CDR2 SQIVND (reference sequence). The CDR3: CASTPTGDGYGYTF. CDR3 DNA: TGTGCCAGTACTCCGACAGGCGACGGCTATGGCTACACCTTC.

The V gene is TRBV5-1, the J gene TRBJ1-2; the D is unclear. V was pared by 0 bases and J by 7 bases, with 19 bases between. This CDR3 spans 16 amino acids. From germline, CDR1 is SGHRS and CDR2 YFSETQ. CDR3 loop: CASSLDYVSTDTGYTF. The DNA for the CDR3 is TGCGCCAGCAGCTTGGATTATGTGAGCACCGACACTGGCTACACCTTC.

This clone has a single count. The chain links TRBV7-9 to TRBJ2-7; a weak D match, TRBD2 (6 bases). Trimming cost V 5 bases and J 3 bases, with 20 bases left between them. This CDR3 has 16 residues. Germline CDR1 SEHNR, CDR2 FQNEAQ (reference sequence). CDR3 DNA sequence: TGTGCCAGCAGCACCCACCGGGAGACGGGTCACTACGAGCAGTACTTC. As protein: CASSTHRETGHYEQYF.

This clone was counted a single time. J is TRBJ1-5 and V is TRBV13, with 7 positions matching TRBD1. After removal of 0 bases from V and 3 bases from J, the junction contained 5 bases not matched to a gene. Germline CDR1 is PRHDT and CDR2 is FYEKMQ (reference sequence). This CDR3 comprises 16 residues. Written as DNA, the CDR3 is TGTGCCAGCAGCTTAGGACCGGGACAGCACAATCAGCCCCAGCATTTT. Translated, it gives CASSLGPGQHNQPQHF. The full variable domain, in which reference TRBV13 and TRBJ1-5 provide the parts outside the CDR3, is AAGVIQSPRHLIKEKRETATLKCYPIPRHDTVYWYQQGPGQDPQFLISFYEKMQSDKGSIPDRFSAQQFSDYHSELNMSSLELGDSALYFCASSLGPGQHNQPQHFGDGTRLSIL.

The V gene is TRBV5-5, the J gene TRBJ1-5, with 9 bases aligning to TRBD1. Trimming cost V 4 bases and J 12 bases; bases outside gene matches: 5. The CDR3 is 12 residues long. Germline assignment: CDR1 SGHKS and CDR2 YYEKEE (reference sequence). DNA for the CDR3: TGTGCCAGCAGCCGGACAGGGGAGGGCCAGCATTTT. This codes for CASSRTGEGQHF.

This chain links TRBV5-6 with TRBJ1-2; 8 bases are shared with TRBD1. The V and J ends lost 1 base and 5 bases, in that order; junction bases with no gene match: 7. The CDR3 length is 15 residues. Germline V gives CDR1 SGHDT, CDR2 YYEEEE. The CDR3 sequence: CASSLSQGAGYGYTF. DNA of the CDR3: TGTGCCAGCAGCTTGTCTCAGGGGGCGGGGTATGGCTACACCTTC.

This chain connects TRBV10-2 to TRBJ2-5, with D maybe TRBD1 (5 bases). Germline-derived CDR1 and CDR2 are WSHSY and SAAADI. V was trimmed by 5 bases and J by 5 bases, leaving 12 bases between them. The CDR3 has 13 residues. Here the CDR3 reads CASSTDIRETQYF. As DNA, the CDR3 is TGCGCCAGCAGTACGGACATTAGGGAGACCCAGTACTTC.

J is TRBJ2-5 and V is TRBV6-5, with TRBD1 as a possible D gene (5 bases). The J call may be in error: the DNA end matches TRBJ2-7 better. CDR3 length: 14 amino acids. Germline CDR1 MNHEY, CDR2 SVGAGI. The CDR3 sequence: CASSSDMSYYEQYF. In nucleotides, the CDR3 is TGTGCCAGCAGTTCGGACATGAGCTATTACGAGCAGTACTTC.

The chain joins TRBV30 to TRBJ2-1; 10 nucleotides align to TRBD2. Germline V gives CDR1 GTSNPN, CDR2 SVGIG (reference sequence). The J segment lost 6 bases and the V segment lost 3 bases, leaving 8 bases of the junction unmatched. The CDR3 loop spans 15 amino acids. CDR3 amino acids: CAWSRASGGANEQFF. The CDR3, as DNA: TGTGCCTGGAGCAGAGCCAGCGGGGGGGCCAATGAGCAGTTCTTC. Full variable domain (rest looked up from reference TRBV30 and TRBJ2-1): SQTIHQWPATLVQPVGSPLSLECTVEGTSNPNLYWYRQAAGRGLQLLFYSVGIGQISSEVPQNLSASRPQDRQFILSSKKLLLSDSGFYLCAWSRASGGANEQFFGPGTRLTVL.

The V gene is TRBV10-3, the J gene TRBJ1-1, with 7 bases matching TRBD1. V dropped 6 bases and J dropped 5; count of bases not matched to a gene: 6. The CDR3 totals 13 residues. Germline V gene lookup returns CDR1 ENHRY and CDR2 SYGVKD. In DNA form, the CDR3 reads TGTGCCATCAGGGAACAGGGGCCGACTGAAGCTTTCTTT. Protein product: CAIREQGPTEAFF.

This clone was seen a few times. The V gene is TRBV10-1, the J gene TRBJ2-1; TRBD2 aligns across 12 bases. The CDR3 covers 16 residues. V was pared by 5 bases and J by 1 base, with 3 bases of the junction left unmatched. The germline gives CDR1 WNHNN, CDR2 SYGVQD (reference sequence). The CDR3, as DNA: TGCGCCAGCAGTTCACTAGCGGGGGGATCCTACAATGAGCAGTTCTTC. Amino acids: CASSSLAGGSYNEQFF.

This chain uses TRBV4-1 with TRBJ1-1, with TRBD1 as a possible D gene (5 bases). Trimming removed 0 bases at V and 1 base at J, with 12 bases between. Germline V gives CDR1 MGHRA, CDR2 YSYEKL. The CDR3 covers 16 residues. CDR3 sequence (DNA): TGCGCCAGCAGCCAAGATCCAGGGCGTAAGAACACTGAAGCTTTCTTT. Translated, it gives CASSQDPGRKNTEAFF.

The gene calls are TRBV4-2 and TRBJ1-1; D perhaps matches TRBD1 (5 bases). Germline loops: CDR1 LGHNA, CDR2 YNFKEQ. The CDR3 runs to 16 residues. The germline V and J ends were trimmed by 2 bases and 6 bases, with 19 bases remaining between them. In nucleotides, the CDR3 is TGTGCCAGCAGCCAAACCCCCACCAGGGTTGGGGCTGAAGCTTTCTTT. Its translation: CASSQTPTRVGAEAFF.

This rearrangement joins TRBV5-6 to TRBJ1-5; possibly TRBD1 for D (5 bases). This CDR3 is built from 16 residues. V was cut by 1 base and J by 0 bases, with 11 bases left in between. Germline values: CDR1 SGHDT, CDR2 YYEEEE. CDR3 protein: CASSLTGPNSNQPQHF. The CDR3 nucleotides are TGTGCCAGCAGCTTGACAGGTCCCAATAGCAATCAGCCCCAGCATTTT. Full variable domain (outside the CDR3, taken from reference TRBV5-6 and TRBJ1-5): DAGVTQSPTHLIKTRGQQVTLRCSPKSGHDTVSWYQQALGQGPQFIFQYYEEEERQRGNFPDRFSGHQFPNYSSELNVNALLLGDSALYLCASSLTGPNSNQPQHFGDGTRLSIL.